The rows below give T cell receptor beta chains drawn from one sample of a study of T-cell reconstitution after alpha-beta-depleted transplantation in children. TCRdb analysed the PCR reads with MiXCR anew, one entry per CDR3 protein. The sample has about 98,000 distinct CDR3 sequences; about a quarter are singletons. The material was PBMCs, obtained before TCRalphabeta/CD19-depleted stem cell transplant. These receptors all come from a boy aged 2 to 10 with acute lymphoblastic leukemia, due to receive a stem cell transplant. CDR3s include the opening cysteine and the closing phenylalanine or tryptophan. The D gene is left open where the match is weak. Clone size, where shown, is once, few, many, or a class for clones that have expanded.

clone_size	d_call	j_call	v_call	cdr3_aa	cdr3_nt
many	TRBD1	TRBJ2-1	TRBV5-1	CASSLGKQGFMNEQFF	TGCGCCAGCAGCTTGGGAAAACAGGGGTTCATGAATGAGCAGTTCTTC
NA	NA	TRBJ2-7	TRBV7-2	CASSQGGPRGVVYEQYF	TGTGCCAGCAGCCAGGGCGGGCCACGCGGGGTGGTCTACGAGCAGTACTTC
NA	NA	TRBJ2-3	TRBV20-1	CSAIFAVGQIRTDTQYF	TGCAGTGCCATTTTCGCGGTGGGCCAAATCCGCACAGATACGCAGTATTTT
few	NA	TRBJ2-2	TRBV6-4	CASSLSGGASGELFF	TGTGCCAGCAGCCTTAGCGGAGGGGCCTCTGGGGAGCTGTTTTTT
few	TRBD2	TRBJ2-1	TRBV10-3	CAIRGTSGAINEQFF	TGTGCCATCAGAGGGACTAGCGGGGCTATCAATGAGCAGTTCTTC
few	NA	TRBJ2-5	TRBV4-1	CASSQMQTQEETQYF	TGCGCCAGCAGCCAAATGCAGACTCAAGAAGAGACCCAGTACTTC
few	NA	TRBJ2-7	TRBV20-1	CSARDWQRPTYEQYF	TGCAGTGCTAGAGATTGGCAGCGTCCCACCTACGAGCAGTACTTC
few	TRBD2	TRBJ2-3	TRBV20-1	CSARKALAGGDTQYF	TGCAGTGCTAGGAAGGCACTAGCGGGAGGAGATACGCAGTATTTT
few	TRBD1	TRBJ1-5	TRBV7-2	CASSEGTGVQPQHF	TGTGCCAGCAGCGAAGGGACAGGGGTCCAGCCCCAGCATTTT
NA	NA	TRBJ2-7	TRBV6-5	CASSYSSQSPYEQYF	TGTGCCAGCAGTTACTCGAGTCAGTCTCCTTACGAGCAGTACTTC
once	TRBD2	TRBJ2-5	TRBV20-1	CSASPGLAEVKETQYF	TGCAGTGCTAGCCCGGGACTAGCGGAGGTAAAAGAGACCCAGTACTTC
NA	TRBD2	TRBJ2-7	TRBV6-1	CASTQTWTSPGEQYF	TGTGCCAGCACCCAAACCTGGACTAGTCCTGGCGAGCAGTACTTC
many	NA	TRBJ2-1	TRBV5-1	CASSSYNPTVNNEQFF	TGCGCCAGCAGCTCGTACAATCCCACTGTTAACAATGAGCAGTTCTTC
NA	TRBD2	TRBJ2-2	TRBV7-3	CASSPSGGADTGELFF	TGTGCCAGCAGCCCTAGCGGAGGGGCCGACACCGGGGAGCTGTTTTTT
NA	NA	TRBJ2-7	TRBV27	CASTKNGYEQYF	TGTGCCAGCACCAAAAACGGCTACGAGCAGTACTTC
few	NA	TRBJ1-6	TRBV4-3	CASSQDWASPLHF	TGCGCCAGCAGCCAAGATTGGGCTTCACCCCTCCACTTT
NA	TRBD1	TRBJ2-5	TRBV30	CAWSVPWQGVGETQYF	TGTGCCTGGAGTGTACCTTGGCAGGGGGTGGGAGAGACCCAGTACTTC
NA	NA	TRBJ2-1	TRBV9	CATGDGWNEQFF	TGTGCCACGGGAGACGGTTGGAATGAGCAGTTCTTC
NA	TRBD2	TRBJ2-7	TRBV5-5	CASSRAGAVSYEQYF	TGTGCCAGCAGCAGAGCGGGGGCTGTATCCTACGAGCAGTACTTC
few	NA	TRBJ2-2	TRBV29-1	CSVRAPGLTGELFF	TGCAGCGTACGAGCCCCAGGTCTAACCGGGGAGCTGTTTTTT
few	TRBD1	TRBJ2-1	TRBV5-4	CASSSGTGVYGEQFF	TGTGCCAGCAGCTCCGGGACAGGGGTTTACGGTGAGCAGTTCTTC
many	NA	TRBJ2-7	TRBV12-3/TRBV12-4	CASSFGRLPYEQYF	TGTGCCAGCAGTTTTGGGCGGCTCCCCTACGAGCAGTACTTC
few	NA	TRBJ2-5	TRBV12-3/TRBV12-4	CASRPSVEETQYF	TGTGCCAGCAGGCCTTCTGTTGAAGAGACCCAGTACTTC
few	TRBD1	TRBJ1-4	TRBV29-1	CSVEYRGGEKLFF	TGCAGCGTTGAGTACAGGGGAGGTGAAAAACTGTTTTTT
NA	TRBD1	TRBJ1-2	TRBV7-2	CASSPEGWQGARYGYTF	TGTGCCAGCAGCCCGGAGGGGTGGCAGGGGGCTCGGTATGGCTACACCTTC
few	TRBD1	TRBJ1-5	TRBV20-1	CSGGTAINQPQHF	TGCAGTGGGGGGACAGCAATAAATCAGCCCCAGCATTTT
NA	NA	TRBJ2-1	TRBV28	CASSTPSEQFF	TGTGCCAGCAGCACCCCCAGTGAGCAGTTCTTC
few	NA	TRBJ2-1	TRBV5-1	CASSLSGGASFEQFF	TGCGCCAGCAGCTTGAGTGGAGGGGCTTCTTTCGAGCAGTTCTTC
NA	NA	TRBJ1-1	TRBV12-3/TRBV12-4	CASSLQSGQTEAFF	TGTGCCAGCAGTTTACAATCCGGGCAGACGGAAGCTTTCTTT
many	NA	TRBJ1-4	TRBV4-1	CASSQERGTNEKLFF	TGCGCCAGCAGCCAAGAGCGGGGAACTAATGAAAAACTGTTTTTT
few	NA	TRBJ2-7	TRBV15	CATSESREPYEQYF	TGTGCCACCAGCGAATCCCGGGAACCCTACGAGCAGTACTTC
NA	NA	TRBJ2-7	TRBV27	CASSFGPNGAYEQYF	TGTGCCAGCAGTTTCGGCCCAAACGGGGCCTACGAGCAGTACTTC
few	NA	TRBJ1-2	TRBV6-5	CASSYSMAGAQQRLGYTF	TGTGCCAGCAGTTACTCGATGGCCGGGGCCCAACAACGATTGGGCTACACCTTC
NA	NA	TRBJ2-7	TRBV20-1	CSARAVPEGVYEQYF	TGCAGTGCTAGAGCCGTTCCGGAGGGGGTCTACGAGCAGTACTTC
few	NA	TRBJ1-3	TRBV5-1	CASSLENSNSGNTIYF	TGCGCCAGCAGCTTGGAGAACAGTAACTCTGGAAACACCATATATTTT
NA	NA	TRBJ2-4	TRBV9	CASSVGAENIQYF	TGTGCCAGCAGCGTAGGGGCAGAAAACATTCAGTACTTC
NA	NA	TRBJ1-5	TRBV20-1	CSATLDRNQPQHF	TGCAGTGCTACCTTAGACAGGAATCAGCCCCAGCATTTT
NA	TRBD2	TRBJ2-3	TRBV20-1	CSAILPSGGAADTQYF	TGCAGTGCCATCCTTCCTAGCGGAGGGGCAGCAGATACGCAGTATTTT
few	NA	TRBJ2-5	TRBV7-9	CASSPISGGQEETQYF	TGTGCCAGCAGCCCCATTAGCGGAGGGCAAGAAGAGACCCAGTACTTC